Shown below are 25 T cell receptor beta chains from a single sample sequenced in a study of blood T cells in healthy people across ages. A J-beta primer mix and a sample-barcoded 5' primer were used in a second PCR of roughly 7 to 12 cycles. Each CDR3 protein is one row after TCRdb ran MiXCR on the 5' RACE reads. The sample carries about 680,000 distinct CDR3 sequences, approximately 50% recorded once. Sequenced material: blood. These receptors all stem from a woman aged 55-75 years in good health.

V and J are TRBV20-1 and TRBJ2-5, with TRBD2 identical over 9 bases. TRBJ2-7 matches the DNA end more closely, so the J call is doubtful. In germline, CDR1 is DFQATT, CDR2 SNEGSKA (reference sequence). The CDR3 covers 15 residues. DNA for the CDR3: TGCAGTGCTAGAGATCGCGCGGGAGGGCCCTACGAGCAGTACTTC. The encoded protein is CSARDRAGGPYEQYF.

V gene TRBV6-6 combines with J gene TRBJ1-2, with TRBD1 matching over 8 bases. CDR3 length: 12 amino acids. The junction had 5 bases not matched to a gene; V was cut back by 6 bases and J by 8 bases. CDR1 and CDR2 (germline): MNHNY, SVGAGI (reference sequence). The CDR3 DNA reads as TGTGCCAGCAGAGACAGGGGACGCGGCTACACCTTC. The encoded protein is CASRDRGRGYTF.

The rearrangement links TRBV30 to TRBJ2-3; TRBD2 matches at 10 bases. Trimming cost V 7 bases and J 0 bases; bases outside gene matches: 7. CDR1 and CDR2 (germline): GTSNPN, SVGIG (reference sequence). This CDR3 comprises 15 residues. Here the CDR3 reads CASLSSGSSTDTQYF. CDR3 DNA: TGTGCCTCCCTCTCTAGCGGGAGTAGCACAGATACGCAGTATTTT.

This clonotype appeared a few times. The chain is built from TRBV5-1 and TRBJ2-3; D unresolved. Trimming shortened V by 4 bases and J by 1 base, and 16 bases separated the two germline ends. Germline V gene lookup returns CDR1 SGHRS and CDR2 YFSETQ. This CDR3 comprises 16 residues. In DNA, the CDR3 is TGCGCCAGCAGCCAATCGACTCATCTCGGCACAGATACGCAGTATTTT. Residues: CASSQSTHLGTDTQYF.

This clonotype has a count of ten or more. The rearrangement uses TRBV4-3 and TRBJ2-1; TRBD2 agrees at 11 bases. Trimming removed 5 bases from V and 4 bases from J; junction bases left unmatched: 1. CDR3 length: 14 residues. Germline values: CDR1 LGHNA, CDR2 YSLEER. CDR3 DNA: TGCGCCAGCAGCAGACTAGCGGGGTACAATGAGCAGTTCTTC. Protein product: CASSRLAGYNEQFF.

This clonotype has ten or more counts. The junction departs from germline at one end; a sequencing error may be responsible. The V call is TRBV18, the J call TRBJ2-4; 10 bases match TRBD2. There are 15 residues in the CDR3. CDR1 KGHSH and CDR2 LQKENI come from the germline V gene. The CDR3 sequence: CASSPRAGGPNIQYF. As DNA, the CDR3 is TGTGCCAGCTCGCCACGAGCGGGAGGGCCGAACATTCAGTACTTC.

The chain is built from TRBV5-1 and TRBJ1-1, with D perhaps matching TRBD1 (6 bases). Germline CDR1 and CDR2: SGHRS and YFSETQ. V lost 3 bases and J lost 3, with 15 bases in between. This CDR3 has 15 amino acids. The DNA of the CDR3 is TGCGCCAGCAGCTCTTGGGCAGGGGCGTACACTGAAGCTTTCTTT. This gives the protein CASSSWAGAYTEAFF.

The chain is built from TRBV3-1 and TRBJ2-5, with D tentatively TRBD2 (5 bases). The V end lost 0 bases, the J end lost 1 base, and 15 bases lay between the germline ends. The CDR3 loop spans 17 amino acids. Germline assignment: CDR1 LGHDT and CDR2 YNNKEL (reference sequence). DNA of the CDR3: TGTGCCAGCAGCCAAGAGGGTTCGAGCAGCGGCCAAGAGACCCAGTACTTC. It codes for CASSQEGSSSGQETQYF.

The chain joins TRBV7-9 to TRBJ1-2; weak D call: TRBD1 (6 bases). The CDR3 runs 14 residues. CDR1 is SEHNR and CDR2 is FQNEAQ in the germline V gene (reference sequence). The V end was cut by 1 base, the J end by 4 bases, with 10 bases between. The CDR3 coding sequence is TGTGCCAGCAGCTTAGGGGGGACAATCTATGGCTACACCTTC. The encoded protein is CASSLGGTIYGYTF. Full variable domain (outside the CDR3, taken from reference TRBV7-9 and TRBJ1-2): DTGVSQNPRHKITKRGQNVTFRCDPISEHNRLYWYRQTLGQGPEFLTYFQNEAQLEKSRLLSDRFSAERPKGSFSTLEIQRTEQGDSAMYLCASSLGGTIYGYTFGSGTRLTVV.

The chain couples TRBV27 to TRBJ2-3; D remains unclear. Germline V gives CDR1 MNHEY, CDR2 SMNVEV (reference sequence). This CDR3 region has 15 residues. V lost 1 base to trimming and J lost 0 bases, with 8 bases between them. The chain's CDR3 is CASSLWNPSTDTQYF. The CDR3 DNA reads TGTGCCAGCAGTTTATGGAACCCTAGCACAGATACGCAGTATTTT.

This clonotype has just a few counts. The chain links TRBV10-3 to TRBJ2-1; 10 nucleotides align to TRBD2. CDR3 length equals 16 residues. Germline CDR1 reads ENHRY; CDR2 reads SYGVKD. J lost 2 bases, V lost 6 bases, and 7 bases had no gene match. CDR3 loop: CAIRGAGGVAYNEQFF. CDR3 coding DNA: TGTGCCATCAGAGGAGCGGGAGGGGTCGCCTACAATGAGCAGTTCTTC.

The genes are TRBV18 and TRBJ2-5; D not certain. The end of the DNA is better explained by TRBJ2-7, so the J call may be wrong. Germline V lookup: CDR1 KGHSH, CDR2 LQKENI. The CDR3 loop spans 13 amino acids. As DNA, the CDR3 is TGTGCCAGCTCACCACCTGGATCTCCCGAGCAGTACTTC. It codes for CASSPPGSPEQYF.

The chain has TRBV6-5 and TRBJ1-4; 9 nucleotides line up with TRBD1. V lost 2 bases and J lost 8; bases outside the gene matches: 18. CDR3 length: 19 amino acids. CDR1 and CDR2 from the germline V gene are MNHEY and SVGAGI. CDR3 sequence (DNA): TGTGCCAGCAGTTACCTAGGCCCCCTAGTGGGACAGGGATACGAAAAACTGTTTTTT. Its protein is CASSYLGPLVGQGYEKLFF.

The CDR3 is CASSLRNFNEQYF. As DNA, the CDR3 is TGTGCCAGCAGCTTAAGGAACTTCAATGAGCAGTACTTC. This rearrangement joins TRBV7-2 to TRBJ2-7; D is uncertain. Between the trimmed V and J ends, which lost 2 bases and 7 bases, there was a span of 12 bases. Germline V gene sequence: CDR1 SGHTA, CDR2 FQGNSA. This CDR3 has 13 residues. The full variable domain, its missing parts supplied by reference TRBV7-2 and TRBJ2-7, is GAGVSQSPSNKVTEKGKDVELRCDPISGHTALYWYRQSLGQGLEFLIYFQGNSAPDKSGLPSDRFSAERTGGSVSTLTIQRTQQEDSAVYLCASSLRNFNEQYFGPGTRLTVT.

The chain has TRBV6-2 or TRBV6-3 and TRBJ1-2; D is perhaps TRBD1 (6 bases). From germline, CDR1 is MNHEY and CDR2 SVGEGT. Between the trimmed V and J ends, which lost 5 bases and 4 bases, there was a span of 11 bases. This CDR3 has 13 residues. In DNA form, the CDR3 reads TGTGCCAGCAGTCCTTGGACAGTCTATGGCTACACCTTC. Amino acid sequence: CASSPWTVYGYTF.

In the case of this clonotype: At one of its ends the junction is not consistent with the germline gene, which may arise from a read error. The chain is built from TRBV20-1 and TRBJ1-6, with 7 bases lining up with TRBD1. Germline V gene data show CDR1 as DFQATT and CDR2 as SNEGSKA (reference sequence). The CDR3 sequence is 14 residues long. The CDR3 loop is CSASGGTANSPPHF. CDR3 DNA: TGCAGTGCTAGCGGCGGGACAGCTAATTCACCCCCCCACTTT.

In this sample, this clonotype turned up once. In nucleotides, the CDR3 is TGCAGTGCTAGAGATCCCGGGACAGGGGAATACGGCTACACCTTC. This gives the protein CSARDPGTGEYGYTF. The V call is TRBV20-1, the J call TRBJ1-2; 10 positions agree with TRBD1. This CDR3 is 15 amino acids long. Germline trimming cut 0 bases from V and 8 bases from J; bases unmatched to any gene: 9. CDR1 DFQATT and CDR2 SNEGSKA come from the germline V gene (reference sequence).

In its sample, this clonotype was seen a few times. V is TRBV20-1 and J is TRBJ1-2, with 10 bases that match TRBD1. Germline values: CDR1 DFQATT, CDR2 SNEGSKA (reference sequence). J was trimmed by 0 bases and V by 5 bases; bases with no gene match: 12. The CDR3 loop spans 17 amino acids. CDR3 region: CSAPQTGTGAPNYGYTF. The CDR3 region has the DNA TGCAGTGCTCCCCAAACCGGGACAGGGGCCCCTAACTATGGCTACACCTTC.

The chain carries TRBV9 and TRBJ2-1, with 7 bases matching TRBD2. Germline V CDR1 and CDR2: SGDLS, YYNGEE. This CDR3 is 16 amino acids long. The V segment lost 0 bases and the J segment 10 bases; nucleotides outside the gene matches: 13. CDR3 nucleotide sequence: TGTGCCAGCAGCGTAGGTTGGTGGGAGGGCTCCATCGAGCAGTTCTTC. This translates into CASSVGWWEGSIEQFF.

J is TRBJ2-1 and V is TRBV7-2; the D gene is possibly TRBD2 (5 bases). Trimming pared 6 bases from V and 9 bases from J, leaving 18 bases between. Germline CDR1 SGHTA, CDR2 FQGNSA. The length of the CDR3 is 14 residues. The chain's CDR3 is CASRYERLAGEQFF. Here the CDR3 DNA reads TGTGCCAGCAGGTACGAGCGGCTAGCCGGTGAGCAGTTCTTC.

This clonotype was picked up a small number of times. This chain joins TRBV30 and TRBJ2-7, with a possible D match to TRBD1 (6 bases). Trimming stripped 3 bases from V and 0 bases from J, with 15 bases between. CDR1 and CDR2 (germline): GTSNPN, SVGIG (reference sequence). This CDR3 region has 15 residues. The CDR3 loop is CAWRMSGGISYEQYF. The CDR3 DNA reads as TGTGCCTGGAGGATGAGTGGGGGCATCTCCTACGAGCAGTACTTC.

The CDR3 loop is CAIKTGTGGYGYTF. The CDR3 nucleotides are TGTGCCATCAAAACCGGGACAGGGGGGTATGGCTACACCTTC. The chain employs TRBV10-3 and TRBJ1-2; 11 positions match TRBD1. Unmatched junction bases numbered 6, after V lost 7 bases and J lost 5 bases. CDR1 and CDR2 (germline): ENHRY, SYGVKD. This CDR3 has 14 amino acids.

This clonotype was recorded at least ten times. This chain links TRBV7-9 with TRBJ1-1, with 8 bases aligning to TRBD1. Per the germline V gene, CDR1 is SEHNR and CDR2 is FQNEAQ (reference sequence). The CDR3 is 14 residues long. Trimming removed 4 bases from V and 1 base from J; junction bases left unmatched: 2. CDR3 coding DNA: TGTGCCAGCAGCTGGGGACAGGAGAACACTGAAGCTTTCTTT. Its translation: CASSWGQENTEAFF.

The chain uses TRBV10-3 and TRBJ1-2; D call uncertain. The CDR3 loop spans 14 amino acids. Germline V gene sequence: CDR1 ENHRY, CDR2 SYGVKD. The germline V and J ends were trimmed by 10 bases and 2 bases, with 17 bases remaining between them. Written as DNA, the CDR3 is TGTGCCACCCGGTTAGGCTCAACAAACTATGGCTACACCTTC. It is translated as CATRLGSTNYGYTF.

The chain joins TRBV7-3 to TRBJ2-7; D unresolved. In germline, CDR1 is SGHTA, CDR2 FQGTGA. The CDR3 has 15 amino acids. Trimming took 4 bases from V and 10 from J, leaving 23 bases between them. In DNA, the CDR3 is TGTGCCAGCAGCTCCAACTCAGGTTTACAAGAGATCCAGTACTTC. It specifies CASSSNSGLQEIQYF.